This TCR beta chain was identified in a study of CD8 T cells in ankylosing spondylitis. Study observations and caveats: What appeared characteristic of ankylosing spondylitis blood was a TCR beta motif of eight highly homologous variants.

TCRdb processed the 5' RACE reads anew with MiXCR; each CDR3 protein has one entry. The table includes under 950,000 distinct CDR3 sequences, around a fifth detected once. Germline V lookup: CDR1 LGHNA, CDR2 YSLEER. The CDR3 runs 15 residues. The V and J ends lost 0 bases and 6 bases respectively, with 15 bases between them. The sample holds a few counts of this clonotype. No antigen is known for it. The V gene is TRBV4-3, the J gene TRBJ2-7; D unresolved. The clonotype was recovered from a male donor with ankylosing spondylitis. The specimen was blood, either unsorted or a sorted T cell fraction (not recorded which). The CDR3 DNA sequence: TGCGCCAGCAGCCAAGATCGTACAGTTCTCGCCGAGCAGTACTTC. Amino acid sequence: CASSQDRTVLAEQYF.